The T cell receptor (beta chain) described here comes from a study of T cell responses to AZD1222 COVID-19 vaccine. Study findings and constraints: Donors were mostly white British, more females; clonal diversity possibly underestimated. Spike regions recognized by vaccine-associated CD4 TCRs spanned the protein, led by 160-218 and 743-854.

Turning to this clone: Its antigen is still unknown.

Between the trimmed V and J ends, which lost 8 bases and 4 bases, there was a span of 11 bases. The CDR3 is made up of 12 amino acids. Germline values: CDR1 WSHSY, CDR2 SAAADI. Only in-frame clones appear in the TCRdb table, and some are missing; sequencing was by immunoSEQ multiplex PCR. The sample lists roughly 150,000 clones; approximately 90% were seen once. The sequence was collected from an adult who received the AZD1222 COVID-19 vaccine. The specimen comprised peripheral blood, sampled 28 days after the second AZD1222 dose. The J gene is TRBJ1-1, the V gene TRBV10-2; D gene ambiguous. The CDR3 DNA is TGCGCCAGCTCCGAGCTAAGCACTGAAGCTTTCTTT. It encodes CASSELSTEAFF.